The 13 T cell receptor beta chains listed next were all sequenced from one sample in a study of T cells in pancreatic ductal adenocarcinoma. Measured with immunoSEQ multiplex PCR; TCRdb has only the in-frame clones, and not every one. This sample carries 97,000 or so clones, over 90% of them seen once, and the ten largest clones take around 3.2%. Surgery without prior neoadjuvant therapy was the treatment of the selected pancreatic ductal adenocarcinoma patients. Sample: PBMCs. The receptors originated from a human donor with pancreatic ductal adenocarcinoma.

This chain joins TRBV29-1 and TRBJ2-5, with D perhaps matching TRBD2 (6 bases). CDR1 is SQVTM and CDR2 is ANQGSEA in the germline V gene. The V gene lost 4 bases and the J gene lost 5 bases, with 14 bases spanning the gap. The CDR3 contains 13 residues. In nucleotides, the CDR3 is TGCAGCGTTGTCCTGACTAGGAGGGAGACCCAGTACTTC. As protein: CSVVLTRRETQYF. The whole variable domain, filled in from reference TRBV29-1 and TRBJ2-5, reads SAVISQKPSRDICQRGTSLTIQCQVDSQVTMMFWYRQQPGQSLTLIATANQGSEATYESGFVIDKFPISRPNLTFSTLTVSNMSPEDSSIYLCSVVLTRRETQYFGPGTRLLVL.

CDR3 bases: TGTGCCAGCAGTGACTTTGGTAGCGGGAGAACCTACGAGCAGTACTTC. This gives the protein CASSDFGSGRTYEQYF. The chain couples TRBV6-4 to TRBJ2-7; TRBD2 agrees at 9 bases. CDR1 and CDR2 from the germline V gene are MRHNA and SNTAGT. V lost 1 base and J lost 2; bases outside the gene matches: 6. The CDR3 loop spans 16 amino acids.

The chain carries TRBV27 and TRBJ2-1; 8 bases are shared with TRBD2. V was pared by 7 bases and J by 9 bases, with 14 bases of the junction left unmatched. Germline CDR1 MNHEY, CDR2 SMNVEV (reference sequence). The CDR3 contains 15 residues. The CDR3 sequence is CASTSREGARGEQFF. The CDR3 DNA sequence: TGTGCCAGCACCAGCCGGGAGGGAGCCAGGGGTGAGCAGTTCTTC.

This clone was observed a handful of times. The chain recombines TRBV6-1 with TRBJ2-7, with 11 bases identical to TRBD1. After removal of 10 bases from V and 6 bases from J, the junction contained 5 bases not matched to a gene. The CDR3 runs to 12 residues. Germline V gives CDR1 MNHNS, CDR2 SASEGT. In DNA, the CDR3 is TGTGCCATCAGGACAGGGGGCTTCGAGCAGTACTTC. It yields the protein CAIRTGGFEQYF.

This clone was detected a few times. Other nucleotide sequences in the sample specify the same CDR3. The rearrangement links TRBV5-1 to TRBJ2-1; a weak D match, TRBD2 (6 bases). The V gene lost 0 bases and the J gene lost 0 bases, with 7 bases spanning the gap. This CDR3 spans 15 amino acids. CDR1 is SGHRS, CDR2 YFSETQ, per germline. CDR3 DNA: TGCGCCAGCAGCTTGGACGGGAGCTCCTACAATGAGCAGTTCTTC. Translating it yields CASSLDGSSYNEQFF.

This sequence joins TRBV4-1 and TRBJ2-1; 8 nucleotides line up with TRBD2. V lost 1 base, J lost 6 bases, and 5 bases stayed unmatched. Germline values: CDR1 MGHRA, CDR2 YSYEKL. This CDR3 has 15 amino acids. CDR3 sequence (DNA): TGCGCCAGCAGCCAAGGGACTAGCCAGGGCAATGAGCAGTTCTTC. It codes for CASSQGTSQGNEQFF.

The chain has TRBV13 and TRBJ1-1; 7 bases agree with TRBD1. The CDR3 consists of 11 residues. Trimming at V came to 1 base and at J to 11 bases, leaving 1 base not matched to a gene. The germline gives CDR1 PRHDT, CDR2 FYEKMQ (reference sequence). CDR3 bases: TGTGCCAGCAGCTTAGAGGGGGCGGCTTTCTTT. Amino acid sequence: CASSLEGAAFF.

The rearrangement joins TRBV5-1 to TRBJ2-7; D perhaps matches TRBD2 (5 bases). In germline, CDR1 is SGHRS, CDR2 YFSETQ. This CDR3 spans 15 amino acids. Deletions cut 0 bases from V and 2 bases from J, with 12 bases between. CDR3 coding DNA: TGCGCCAGCAGCTTGGACCTAGCTGGACCCTACGAGCAGTACTTC. It encodes CASSLDLAGPYEQYF.

V and J are TRBV19 and TRBJ1-4; D remains ambiguous. The CDR3 extends over 14 amino acids. Per germline, CDR1 LNHDA and CDR2 SQIVND (reference sequence). V lost 6 bases and J lost 11, with 19 bases in between. The CDR3, as DNA: TGTGCCAGTAGCGACCGGTTCGAGGGCTCGAAACTGTTTTTT. Amino acids: CASSDRFEGSKLFF.

The chain is built from TRBV30 and TRBJ1-4; 7 bases fit TRBD1. Germline V gene data show CDR1 as GTSNPN and CDR2 as SVGIG (reference sequence). The CDR3 loop spans 13 amino acids. Germline trimming cut 5 bases from V and 8 bases from J; bases unmatched to any gene: 8. The CDR3, as DNA: TGTGCCTGGGGGGACAGCTATAACGAAAAACTGTTTTTT. Translating gives CAWGDSYNEKLFF.

The chain recombines TRBV29-1 with TRBJ2-7, with TRBD2 matching 10 bases. The V segment lost 7 bases and the J segment 1 base; nucleotides outside the gene matches: 4. This CDR3 comprises 13 residues. The germline CDR1 and CDR2 sequences are SQVTM and ANQGSEA. CDR3 DNA sequence: TGCAGCGCAGGGACTAGCGAATCCTACGAGCAGTACTTC. This encodes CSAGTSESYEQYF.

The V and J genes are TRBV19 and TRBJ2-7, with TRBD2 identical over 8 bases. The CDR3 is made up of 15 amino acids. Germline CDR1 is LNHDA and CDR2 is SQIVND (reference sequence). With 8 bases clipped from V and 5 bases from J, the junction kept 14 bases outside the gene matches. CDR3 in DNA: TGTGCCAGTTCCGACGGGGCTAGCGGGCGGAACGAGCAGTACTTC. This encodes CASSDGASGRNEQYF. Supplemented by reference TRBV19 and TRBJ2-7, the full variable domain reads DGGITQSPKYLFRKEGQNVTLSCEQNLNHDAMYWYRQDPGQGLRLIYYSQIVNDFQKGDIAEGYSVSREKKESFPLTVTSAQKNPTAFYLCASSDGASGRNEQYFGPGTRLTVT.

CDR3 sequence reads: CASSSGTGGEKLFF. The DNA for the CDR3 is TGCGCCAGCAGCTCAGGGACAGGGGGTGAAAAACTGTTTTTT. The chain has TRBV5-1 and TRBJ1-4; 11 bases are a match to TRBD1. There are 14 residues in the CDR3. Germline-derived CDR1 and CDR2 are SGHRS and YFSETQ. Losses at the gene ends were 3 bases for V and 7 bases for J; bases not matched to a gene: 2. The whole variable domain, filled in from reference TRBV5-1 and TRBJ1-4, reads KAGVTQTPRYLIKTRGQQVTLSCSPISGHRSVSWYQQTPGQGLQFLFEYFSETQRNKGNFPGRFSGRQFSNSRSEMNVSTLELGDSALYLCASSSGTGGEKLFFGSGTQLSVL.